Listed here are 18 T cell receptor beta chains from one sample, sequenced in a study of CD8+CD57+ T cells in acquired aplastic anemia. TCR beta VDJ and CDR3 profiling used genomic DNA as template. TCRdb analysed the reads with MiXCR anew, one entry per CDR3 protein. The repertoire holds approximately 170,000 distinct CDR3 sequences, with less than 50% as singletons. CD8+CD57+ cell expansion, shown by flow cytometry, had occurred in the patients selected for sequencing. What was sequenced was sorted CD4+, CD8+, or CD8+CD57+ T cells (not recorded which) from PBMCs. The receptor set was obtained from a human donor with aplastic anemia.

The CDR3 bases are TGTGCCAGCCAGAGGACTAGCGGCTCCTACGAGCAGTACTTC. Its translation is CASQRTSGSYEQYF. The chain joins TRBV10-3 to TRBJ2-7; 10 bases match TRBD2. The CDR3 covers 14 residues. Germline values: CDR1 ENHRY, CDR2 SYGVKD. V dropped 10 bases and J dropped 0; count of bases not matched to a gene: 6.

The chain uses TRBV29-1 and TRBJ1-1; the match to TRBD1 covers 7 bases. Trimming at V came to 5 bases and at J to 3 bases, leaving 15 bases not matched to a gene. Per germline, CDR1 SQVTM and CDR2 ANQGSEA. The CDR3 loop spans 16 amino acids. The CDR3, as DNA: TGCAGCGTTCCCCGACCCAAGGGGGCAGGTGACACTGAAGCTTTCTTT. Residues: CSVPRPKGAGDTEAFF. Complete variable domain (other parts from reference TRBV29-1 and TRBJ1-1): SAVISQKPSRDICQRGTSLTIQCQVDSQVTMMFWYRQQPGQSLTLIATANQGSEATYESGFVIDKFPISRPNLTFSTLTVSNMSPEDSSIYLCSVPRPKGAGDTEAFFGQGTRLTVV.

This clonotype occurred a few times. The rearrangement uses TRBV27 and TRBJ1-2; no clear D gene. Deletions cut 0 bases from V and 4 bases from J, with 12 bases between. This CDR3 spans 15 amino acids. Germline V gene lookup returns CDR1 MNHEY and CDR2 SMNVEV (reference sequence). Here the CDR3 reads CASSLSGSMGYGYTF. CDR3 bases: TGTGCCAGCAGTTTATCTGGGAGTATGGGCTATGGCTACACCTTC.

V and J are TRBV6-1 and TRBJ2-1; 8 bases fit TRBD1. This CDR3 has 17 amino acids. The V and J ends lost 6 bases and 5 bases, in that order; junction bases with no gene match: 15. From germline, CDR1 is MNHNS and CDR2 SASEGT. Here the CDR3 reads CASRNDRGGRGNNEQFF. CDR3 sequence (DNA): TGTGCCAGCAGAAACGACAGGGGCGGTCGGGGGAACAATGAGCAGTTCTTC.

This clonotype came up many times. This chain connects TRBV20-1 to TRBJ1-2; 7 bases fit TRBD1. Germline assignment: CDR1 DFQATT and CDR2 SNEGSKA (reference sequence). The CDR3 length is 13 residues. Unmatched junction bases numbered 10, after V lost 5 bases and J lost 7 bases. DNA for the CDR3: TGCAGTGCTGGCTCGACAGGGTTTGCTGGCTACACCTTC. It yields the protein CSAGSTGFAGYTF.

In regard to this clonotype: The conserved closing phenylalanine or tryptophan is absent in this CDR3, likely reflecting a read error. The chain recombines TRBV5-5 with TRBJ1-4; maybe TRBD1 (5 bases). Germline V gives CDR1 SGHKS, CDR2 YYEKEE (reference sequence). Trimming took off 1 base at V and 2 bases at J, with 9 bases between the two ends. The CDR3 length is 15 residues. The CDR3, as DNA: TGTGCCAGCAGCTTGCTCAGGGCCACTAATGAAAAACTGTTTTCT. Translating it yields CASSLLRATNEKLFS.

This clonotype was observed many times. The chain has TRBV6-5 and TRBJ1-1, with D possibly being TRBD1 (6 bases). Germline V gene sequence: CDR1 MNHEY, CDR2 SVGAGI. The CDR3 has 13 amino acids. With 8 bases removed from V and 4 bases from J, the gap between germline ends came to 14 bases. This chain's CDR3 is CASELFRGTEAFF. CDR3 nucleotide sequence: TGTGCCAGCGAGTTGTTCAGGGGCACTGAAGCTTTCTTT.

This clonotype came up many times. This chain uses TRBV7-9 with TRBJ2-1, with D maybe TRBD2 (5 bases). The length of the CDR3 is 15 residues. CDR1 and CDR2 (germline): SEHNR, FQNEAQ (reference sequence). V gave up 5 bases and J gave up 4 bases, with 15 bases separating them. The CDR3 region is CASSLQRSQYNEQFF. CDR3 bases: TGTGCCAGCAGCCTCCAGCGGAGCCAGTACAATGAGCAGTTCTTC.

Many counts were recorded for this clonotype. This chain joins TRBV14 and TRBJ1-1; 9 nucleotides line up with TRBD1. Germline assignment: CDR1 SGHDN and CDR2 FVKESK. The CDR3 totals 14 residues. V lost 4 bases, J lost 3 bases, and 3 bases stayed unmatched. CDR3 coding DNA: TGTGCCAGCAGCCCGGGACAGGGTTACACTGAAGCTTTCTTT. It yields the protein CASSPGQGYTEAFF.

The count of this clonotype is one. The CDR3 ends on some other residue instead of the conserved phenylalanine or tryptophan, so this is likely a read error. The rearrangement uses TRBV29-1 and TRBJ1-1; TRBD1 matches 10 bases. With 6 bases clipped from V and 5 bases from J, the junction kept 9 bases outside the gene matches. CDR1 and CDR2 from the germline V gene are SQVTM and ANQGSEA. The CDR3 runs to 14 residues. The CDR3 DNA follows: TGCAGCGTCCCCGACAGGGGGCGGGGAACTGAAGCTTTCTCT. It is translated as CSVPDRGRGTEAFS.

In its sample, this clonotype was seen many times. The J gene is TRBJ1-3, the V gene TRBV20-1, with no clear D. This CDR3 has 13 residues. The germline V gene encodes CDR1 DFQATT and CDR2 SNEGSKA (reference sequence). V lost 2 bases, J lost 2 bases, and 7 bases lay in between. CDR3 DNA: TGCAGTGCTAGAAGGGTAGCTGGAAACACCATATATTTT. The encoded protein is CSARRVAGNTIYF.

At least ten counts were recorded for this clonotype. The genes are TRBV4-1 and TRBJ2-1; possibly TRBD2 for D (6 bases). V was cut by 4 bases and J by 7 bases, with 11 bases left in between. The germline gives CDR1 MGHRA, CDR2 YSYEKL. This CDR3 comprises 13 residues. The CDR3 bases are TGCGCCAGCAGCCTCGAAGGACTAAATGAGCAGTTCTTC. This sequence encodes CASSLEGLNEQFF.

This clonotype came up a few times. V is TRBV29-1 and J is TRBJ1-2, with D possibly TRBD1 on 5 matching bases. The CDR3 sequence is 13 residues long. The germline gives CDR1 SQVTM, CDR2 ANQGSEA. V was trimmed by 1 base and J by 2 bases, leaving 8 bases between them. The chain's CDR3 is CSVEVYRNYGYTF. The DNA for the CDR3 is TGCAGCGTTGAAGTTTACAGGAACTATGGCTACACCTTC.

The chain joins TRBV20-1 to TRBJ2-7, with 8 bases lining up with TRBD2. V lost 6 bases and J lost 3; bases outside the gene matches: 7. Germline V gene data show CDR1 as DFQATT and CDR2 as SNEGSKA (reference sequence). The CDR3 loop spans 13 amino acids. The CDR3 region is CSARTSNYYEQYF. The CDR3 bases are TGCAGTGCACGGACTAGCAACTACTACGAGCAGTACTTC.

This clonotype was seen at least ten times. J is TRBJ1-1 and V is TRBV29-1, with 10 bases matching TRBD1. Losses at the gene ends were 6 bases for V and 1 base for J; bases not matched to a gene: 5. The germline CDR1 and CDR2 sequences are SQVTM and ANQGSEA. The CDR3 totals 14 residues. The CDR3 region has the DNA TGCAGCGTGCCCGGGACAGGGGAGAACACTGAAGCTTTCTTT. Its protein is CSVPGTGENTEAFF.

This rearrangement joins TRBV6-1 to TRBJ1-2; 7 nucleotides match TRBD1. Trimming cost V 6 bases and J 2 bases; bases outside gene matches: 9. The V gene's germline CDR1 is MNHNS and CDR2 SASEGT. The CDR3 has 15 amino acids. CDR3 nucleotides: TGTGCCAGCAGCCCGAGCTCGGGACAGAACTATGGCTACACCTTC. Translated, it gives CASSPSSGQNYGYTF.

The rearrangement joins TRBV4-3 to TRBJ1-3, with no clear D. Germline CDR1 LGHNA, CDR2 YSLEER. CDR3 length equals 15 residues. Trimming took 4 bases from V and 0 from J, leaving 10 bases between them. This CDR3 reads CASSLIRSSGNTIYF. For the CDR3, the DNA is TGCGCCAGCAGCCTGATTAGGAGCTCTGGAAACACCATATATTTT.

This CDR3 reads CASSTTSGSPDTQYF. For the CDR3, the DNA is TGTGCCAGCAGCACGACTAGCGGGAGCCCAGATACGCAGTATTTT. The chain couples TRBV7-8 to TRBJ2-3, with 12 nucleotides matching TRBD2. The J segment lost 4 bases and the V segment lost 5 bases, leaving 4 bases of the junction unmatched. This CDR3 is 15 amino acids long. Germline CDR1 is SGHVS and CDR2 is FQNEAQ. Based on the CDR3 plus reference TRBV7-8 and TRBJ2-3, the full variable domain is GAGVSQSPRYKVAKRGQDVALRCDPISGHVSLFWYQQALGQGPEFLTYFQNEAQLDKSGLPSDRFFAERPEGSVSTLKIQRTQQEDSAVYLCASSTTSGSPDTQYFGPGTRLTVL.